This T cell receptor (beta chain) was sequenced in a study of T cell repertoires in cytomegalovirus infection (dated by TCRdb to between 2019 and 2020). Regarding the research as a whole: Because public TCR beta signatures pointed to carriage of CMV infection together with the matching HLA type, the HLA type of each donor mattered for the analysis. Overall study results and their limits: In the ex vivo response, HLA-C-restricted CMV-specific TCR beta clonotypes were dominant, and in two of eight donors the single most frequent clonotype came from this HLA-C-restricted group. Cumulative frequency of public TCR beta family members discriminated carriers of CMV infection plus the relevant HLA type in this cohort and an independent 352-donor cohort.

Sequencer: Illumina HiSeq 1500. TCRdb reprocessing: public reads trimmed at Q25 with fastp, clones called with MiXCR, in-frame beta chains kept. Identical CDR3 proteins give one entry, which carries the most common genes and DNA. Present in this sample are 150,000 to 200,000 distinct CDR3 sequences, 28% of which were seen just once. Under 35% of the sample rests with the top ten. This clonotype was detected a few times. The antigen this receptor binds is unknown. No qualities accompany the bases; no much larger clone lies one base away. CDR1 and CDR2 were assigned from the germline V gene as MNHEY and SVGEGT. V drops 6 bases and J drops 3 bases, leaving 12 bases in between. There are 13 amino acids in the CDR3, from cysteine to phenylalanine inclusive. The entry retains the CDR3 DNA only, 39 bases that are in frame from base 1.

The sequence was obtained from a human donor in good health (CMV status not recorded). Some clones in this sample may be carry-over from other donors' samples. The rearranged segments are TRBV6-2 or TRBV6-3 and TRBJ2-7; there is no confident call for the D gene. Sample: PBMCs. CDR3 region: CASRNTIDYEQYF. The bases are TGTGCCAGCAGAAATACCATAGACTACGAGCAGTACTTC.